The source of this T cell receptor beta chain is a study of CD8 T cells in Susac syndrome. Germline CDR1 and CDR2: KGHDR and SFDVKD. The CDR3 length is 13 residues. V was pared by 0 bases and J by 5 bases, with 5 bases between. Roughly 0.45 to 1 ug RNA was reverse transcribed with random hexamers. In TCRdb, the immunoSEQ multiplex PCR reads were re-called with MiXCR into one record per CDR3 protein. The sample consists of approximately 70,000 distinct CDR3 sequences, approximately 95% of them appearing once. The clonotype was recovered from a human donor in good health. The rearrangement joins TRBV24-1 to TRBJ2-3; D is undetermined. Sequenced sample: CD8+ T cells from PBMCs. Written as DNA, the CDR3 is TGTGCCACCAGTGATTTGTTTCAAGATACGCAGTATTTT. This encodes CATSDLFQDTQYF.